This T cell receptor (beta chain) was identified in a study of early T cells in non-severe SARS-CoV-2 infection. Individually, cDNA molecules had unique molecular identifiers attached to them. TCRdb re-derived calls from the 5' RACE reads in MiXCR, one entry per CDR3 protein. The sample records about 76,000 distinct CDR3 sequences, approximately 10% being singletons. From germline, CDR1 is PRHDT and CDR2 FYEKMQ (reference sequence). The V gene end was trimmed by 3 bases and the J gene end by 0 bases; junction bases not matched to a gene: 17. There are 21 residues in the CDR3. The TCR sequence derives from an adult who was a healthcare worker with PCR-confirmed SARS-CoV-2 infection or an uninfected control (not recorded which). The chain combines TRBV13 with TRBJ1-3, with 10 bases lining up with TRBD1. The material sequenced was whole blood. CDR3: CASSFRGQGRPVRYSGNTIYF. CDR3 nucleotides: TGTGCCAGCAGCTTCCGGGGACAGGGGCGGCCGGTGCGGTACTCTGGAAACACCATATATTTT. Complete variable domain (other parts from reference TRBV13 and TRBJ1-3): AAGVIQSPRHLIKEKRETATLKCYPIPRHDTVYWYQQGPGQDPQFLISFYEKMQSDKGSIPDRFSAQQFSDYHSELNMSSLELGDSALYFCASSFRGQGRPVRYSGNTIYFGEGSWLTVV.